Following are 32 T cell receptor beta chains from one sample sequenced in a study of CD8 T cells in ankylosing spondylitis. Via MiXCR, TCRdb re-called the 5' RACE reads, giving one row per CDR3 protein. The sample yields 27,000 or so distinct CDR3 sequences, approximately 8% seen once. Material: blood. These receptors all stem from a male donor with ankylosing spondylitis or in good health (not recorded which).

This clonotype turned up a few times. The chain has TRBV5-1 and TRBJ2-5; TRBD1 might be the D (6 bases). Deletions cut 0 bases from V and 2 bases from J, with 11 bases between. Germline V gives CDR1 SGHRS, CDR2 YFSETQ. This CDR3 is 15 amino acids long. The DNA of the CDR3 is TGCGCCAGCAGCTTGGCAAGGACAGATCAAGAGACCCAGTACTTC. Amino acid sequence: CASSLARTDQETQYF.

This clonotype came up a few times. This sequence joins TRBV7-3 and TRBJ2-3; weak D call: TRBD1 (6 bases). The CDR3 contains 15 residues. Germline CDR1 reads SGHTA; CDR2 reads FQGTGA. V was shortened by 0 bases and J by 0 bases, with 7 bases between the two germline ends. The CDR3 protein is CASSLTGQSTDTQYF. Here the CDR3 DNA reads TGTGCCAGCAGCTTAACCGGACAGAGCACAGATACGCAGTATTTT.

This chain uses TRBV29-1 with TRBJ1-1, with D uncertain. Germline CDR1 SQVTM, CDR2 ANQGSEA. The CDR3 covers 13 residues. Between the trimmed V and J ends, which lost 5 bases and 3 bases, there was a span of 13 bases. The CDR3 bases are TGCAGCGTTAAGATAAACGGGGACACTGAAGCTTTCTTT. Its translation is CSVKINGDTEAFF.

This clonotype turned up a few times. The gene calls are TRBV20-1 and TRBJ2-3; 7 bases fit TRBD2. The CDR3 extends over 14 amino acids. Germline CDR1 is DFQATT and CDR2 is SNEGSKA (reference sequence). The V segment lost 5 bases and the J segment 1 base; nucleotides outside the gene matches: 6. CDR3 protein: CSAHGGFGTDTQYF. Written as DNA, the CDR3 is TGCAGTGCTCACGGGGGGTTCGGCACAGATACGCAGTATTTT.

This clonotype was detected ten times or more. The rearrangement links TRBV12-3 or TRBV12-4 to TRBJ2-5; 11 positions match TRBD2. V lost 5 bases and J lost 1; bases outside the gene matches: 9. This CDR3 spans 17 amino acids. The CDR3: CASSGGLAGGIQETQYF. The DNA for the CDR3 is TGTGCCAGCAGTGGAGGGCTAGCGGGGGGTATCCAAGAGACCCAGTACTTC.

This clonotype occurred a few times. CDR3 coding DNA: TGCGCCAGCAGCTTCTCGCAGGGGGTAATCGAGCAGTACTTC. Translating it yields CASSFSQGVIEQYF. The chain uses TRBV5-1 and TRBJ2-7, with 7 bases fitting TRBD1. V gave up 2 bases and J gave up 6 bases; unmatched junction bases: 8. CDR3 length: 14 residues. Germline-derived CDR1 and CDR2 are SGHRS and YFSETQ.

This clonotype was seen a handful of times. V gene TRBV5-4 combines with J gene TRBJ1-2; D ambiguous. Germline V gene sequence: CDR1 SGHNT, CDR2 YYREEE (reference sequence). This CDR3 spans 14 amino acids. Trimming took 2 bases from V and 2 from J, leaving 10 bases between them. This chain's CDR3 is CASSFLPRNYGYTF. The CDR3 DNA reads TGTGCCAGCAGCTTTCTTCCTCGAAACTATGGCTACACCTTC.

CDR3 in amino acids: CASSLKDANYEQYF. The CDR3 DNA is TGTGCCAGCAGCTTAAAGGACGCCAACTACGAGCAGTACTTC. The chain carries TRBV7-2 and TRBJ2-7; D ambiguous. V lost 2 bases and J lost 3, with 11 bases in between. The germline CDR1 and CDR2 sequences are SGHTA and FQGNSA. CDR3 length: 14 residues.

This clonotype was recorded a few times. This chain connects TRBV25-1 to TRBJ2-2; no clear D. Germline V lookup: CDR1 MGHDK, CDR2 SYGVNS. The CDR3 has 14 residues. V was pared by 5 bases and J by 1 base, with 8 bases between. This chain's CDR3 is CASSSRKNTGELFF. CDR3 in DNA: TGTGCCAGCAGTTCCAGAAAGAACACCGGGGAGCTGTTTTTT.

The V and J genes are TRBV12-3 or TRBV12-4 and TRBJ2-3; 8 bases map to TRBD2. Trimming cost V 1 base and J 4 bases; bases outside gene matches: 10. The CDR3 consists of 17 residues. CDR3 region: CASSLVFAGGEADTQYF. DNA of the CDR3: TGTGCCAGCAGTTTAGTATTCGCGGGAGGTGAGGCAGATACGCAGTATTTT.

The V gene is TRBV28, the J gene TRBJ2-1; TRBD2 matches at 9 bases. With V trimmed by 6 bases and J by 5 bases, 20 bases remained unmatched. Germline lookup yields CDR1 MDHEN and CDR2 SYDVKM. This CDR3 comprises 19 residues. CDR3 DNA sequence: TGTGCCAGCAGCCCTTCCGGGCTAGCGGGGTCTTCTAGGCACAATGAGCAGTTCTTC. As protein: CASSPSGLAGSSRHNEQFF.

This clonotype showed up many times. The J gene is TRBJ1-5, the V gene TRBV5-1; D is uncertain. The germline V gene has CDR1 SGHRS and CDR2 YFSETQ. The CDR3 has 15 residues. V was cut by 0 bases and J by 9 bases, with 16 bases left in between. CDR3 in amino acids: CASSLVSGTEGPQHF. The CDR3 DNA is TGCGCCAGCAGCTTGGTATCAGGTACCGAGGGGCCCCAGCATTTT.

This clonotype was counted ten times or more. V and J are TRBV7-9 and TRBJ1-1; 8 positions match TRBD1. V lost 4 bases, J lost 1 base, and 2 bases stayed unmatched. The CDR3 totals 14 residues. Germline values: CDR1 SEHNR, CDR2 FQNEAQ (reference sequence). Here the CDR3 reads CASSSGGWNTEAFF. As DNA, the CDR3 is TGTGCCAGCAGCTCAGGGGGCTGGAACACTGAAGCTTTCTTT. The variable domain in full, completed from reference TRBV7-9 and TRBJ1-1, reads DTGVSQNPRHKITKRGQNVTFRCDPISEHNRLYWYRQTLGQGPEFLTYFQNEAQLEKSRLLSDRFSAERPKGSFSTLEIQRTEQGDSAMYLCASSSGGWNTEAFFGQGTRLTVV.

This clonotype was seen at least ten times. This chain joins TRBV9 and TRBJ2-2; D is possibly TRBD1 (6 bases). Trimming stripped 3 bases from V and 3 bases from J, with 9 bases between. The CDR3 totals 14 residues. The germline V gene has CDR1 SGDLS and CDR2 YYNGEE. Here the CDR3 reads CASSAQGYTGELFF. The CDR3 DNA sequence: TGTGCCAGCAGCGCGCAGGGGTACACCGGGGAGCTGTTTTTT.

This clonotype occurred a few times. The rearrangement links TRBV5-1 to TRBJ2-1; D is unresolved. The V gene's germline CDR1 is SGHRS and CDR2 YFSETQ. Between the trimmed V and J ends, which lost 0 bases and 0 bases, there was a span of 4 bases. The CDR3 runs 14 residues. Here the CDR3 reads CASSLDGSYNEQFF. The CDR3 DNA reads TGCGCCAGCAGCTTGGACGGCTCCTACAATGAGCAGTTCTTC.

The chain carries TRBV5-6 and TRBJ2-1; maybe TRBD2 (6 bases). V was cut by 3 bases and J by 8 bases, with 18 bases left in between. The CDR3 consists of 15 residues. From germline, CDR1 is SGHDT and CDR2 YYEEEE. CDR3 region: CASSWGLGWEDEQFF. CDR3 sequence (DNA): TGTGCCAGCAGCTGGGGACTGGGGTGGGAGGATGAGCAGTTCTTC.

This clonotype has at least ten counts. Written as DNA, the CDR3 is TGCGCCAGCAGCTCCACTAGCGGGGGGAATGAGCAGTTCTTC. As protein: CASSSTSGGNEQFF. This chain links TRBV5-1 with TRBJ2-1; 12 positions agree with TRBD2. V was clipped by 3 bases and J by 7 bases; unmatched bases: 2. Germline loops: CDR1 SGHRS, CDR2 YFSETQ. The CDR3 contains 14 residues. Based on the CDR3 plus reference TRBV5-1 and TRBJ2-1, the full variable domain is KAGVTQTPRYLIKTRGQQVTLSCSPISGHRSVSWYQQTPGQGLQFLFEYFSETQRNKGNFPGRFSGRQFSNSRSEMNVSTLELGDSALYLCASSSTSGGNEQFFGPGTRLTVL.

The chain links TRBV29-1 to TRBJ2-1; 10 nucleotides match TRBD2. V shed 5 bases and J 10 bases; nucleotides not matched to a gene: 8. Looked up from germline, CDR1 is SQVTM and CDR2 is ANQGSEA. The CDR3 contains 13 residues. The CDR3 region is CSVISGGAEEQFF. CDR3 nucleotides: TGCAGCGTTATAAGCGGGGGGGCCGAAGAGCAGTTCTTC.

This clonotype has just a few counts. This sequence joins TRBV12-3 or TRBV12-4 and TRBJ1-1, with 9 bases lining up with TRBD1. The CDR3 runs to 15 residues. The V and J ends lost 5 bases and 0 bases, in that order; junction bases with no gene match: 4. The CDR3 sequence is CASSEGTGMNTEAFF. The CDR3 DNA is TGTGCCAGCAGTGAAGGGACAGGGATGAACACTGAAGCTTTCTTT.

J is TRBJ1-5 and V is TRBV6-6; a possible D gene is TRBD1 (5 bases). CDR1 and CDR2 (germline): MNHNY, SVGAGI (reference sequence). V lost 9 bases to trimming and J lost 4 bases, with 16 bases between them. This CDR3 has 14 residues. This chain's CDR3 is CASRRDGLNQPQHF. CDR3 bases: TGTGCCAGTCGAAGGGACGGTTTAAATCAGCCCCAGCATTTT.

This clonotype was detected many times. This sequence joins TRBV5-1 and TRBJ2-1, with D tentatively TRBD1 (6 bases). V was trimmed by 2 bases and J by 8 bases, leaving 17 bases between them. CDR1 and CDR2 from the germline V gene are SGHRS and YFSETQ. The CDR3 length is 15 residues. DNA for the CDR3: TGCGCCAGCAGCTTAGGGCAGGGGAGTTTGGATGAGCAGTTCTTC. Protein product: CASSLGQGSLDEQFF.

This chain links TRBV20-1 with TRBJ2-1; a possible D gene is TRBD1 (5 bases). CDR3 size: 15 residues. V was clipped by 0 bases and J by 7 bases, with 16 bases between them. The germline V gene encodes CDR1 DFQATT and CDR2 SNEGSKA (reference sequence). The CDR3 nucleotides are TGCAGTGCTAGAGATTCGGCCAGGGATCGGAATGAGCAGTTCTTC. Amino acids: CSARDSARDRNEQFF.

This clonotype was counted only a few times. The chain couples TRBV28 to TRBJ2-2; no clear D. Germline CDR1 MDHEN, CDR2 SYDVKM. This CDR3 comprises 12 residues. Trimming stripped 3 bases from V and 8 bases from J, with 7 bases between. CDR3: CASSFSQGELFF. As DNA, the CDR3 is TGTGCCAGCAGTTTTAGCCAAGGGGAGCTGTTTTTT.

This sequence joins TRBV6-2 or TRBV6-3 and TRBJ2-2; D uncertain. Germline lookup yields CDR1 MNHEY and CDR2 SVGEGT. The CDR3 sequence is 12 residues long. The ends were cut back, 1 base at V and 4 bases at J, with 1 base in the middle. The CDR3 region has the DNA TGTGCCAGCAGTTACTTCACCGGGGAGCTGTTTTTT. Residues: CASSYFTGELFF.

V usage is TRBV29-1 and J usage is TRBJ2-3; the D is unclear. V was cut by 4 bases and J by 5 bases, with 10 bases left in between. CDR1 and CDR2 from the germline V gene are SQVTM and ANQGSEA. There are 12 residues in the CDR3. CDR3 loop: CSVGTLGDTQYF. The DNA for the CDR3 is TGCAGCGTTGGGACCTTGGGAGATACGCAGTATTTT.

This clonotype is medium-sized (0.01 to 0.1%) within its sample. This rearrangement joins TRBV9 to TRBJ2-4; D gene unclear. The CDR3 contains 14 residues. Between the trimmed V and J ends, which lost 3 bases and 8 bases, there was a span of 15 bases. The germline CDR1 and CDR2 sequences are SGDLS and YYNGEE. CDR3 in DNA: TGTGCCAGCAGCGCACGGCCCAGTACGGACATTCAGTACTTC. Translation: CASSARPSTDIQYF.

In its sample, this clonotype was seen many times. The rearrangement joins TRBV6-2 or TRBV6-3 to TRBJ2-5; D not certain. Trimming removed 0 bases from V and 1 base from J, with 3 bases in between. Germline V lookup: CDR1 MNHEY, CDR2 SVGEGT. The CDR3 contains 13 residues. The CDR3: CASSYSTQETQYF. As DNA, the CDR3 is TGTGCCAGCAGTTACTCGACCCAAGAGACCCAGTACTTC.

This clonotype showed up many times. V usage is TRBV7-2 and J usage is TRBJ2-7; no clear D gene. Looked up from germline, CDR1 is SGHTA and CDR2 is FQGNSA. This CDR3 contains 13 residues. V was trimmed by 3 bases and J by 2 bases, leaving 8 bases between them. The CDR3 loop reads CASSLARTYEQYF. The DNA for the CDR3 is TGTGCCAGCAGCTTGGCCAGAACCTACGAGCAGTACTTC.

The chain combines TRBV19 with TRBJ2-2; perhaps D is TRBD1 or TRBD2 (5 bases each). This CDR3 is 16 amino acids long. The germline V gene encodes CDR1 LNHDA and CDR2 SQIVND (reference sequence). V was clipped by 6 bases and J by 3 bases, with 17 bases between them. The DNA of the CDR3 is TGTGCCAGTAGGGAACTGGGACCTGTCGACACCGGGGAGCTGTTTTTT. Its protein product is CASRELGPVDTGELFF.

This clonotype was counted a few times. Here the CDR3 DNA reads TGTGCCAGCAGCTTAGTAGGGGCTCCAGGGGAGCTGTTTTTT. Protein: CASSLVGAPGELFF. The V gene is TRBV11-2, the J gene TRBJ2-2, with D tentatively TRBD1 (5 bases). CDR3 size: 14 residues. Germline CDR1 reads SGHAT; CDR2 reads FQNNGV. V was shortened by 1 base and J by 8 bases, with 11 bases between the two germline ends. Complete variable domain (other parts from reference TRBV11-2 and TRBJ2-2): EAGVAQSPRYKIIEKRQSVAFWCNPISGHATLYWYQQILGQGPKLLIQFQNNGVVDDSQLPKDRFSAERLKGVDSTLKIQPAKLEDSAVYLCASSLVGAPGELFFGEGSRLTVL.

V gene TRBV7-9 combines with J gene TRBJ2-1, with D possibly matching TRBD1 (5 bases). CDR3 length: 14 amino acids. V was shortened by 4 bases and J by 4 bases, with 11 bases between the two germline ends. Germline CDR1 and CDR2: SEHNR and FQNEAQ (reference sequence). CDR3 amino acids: CASSSYQGYNEQFF. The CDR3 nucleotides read TGTGCCAGCAGCTCCTATCAGGGTTACAATGAGCAGTTCTTC.

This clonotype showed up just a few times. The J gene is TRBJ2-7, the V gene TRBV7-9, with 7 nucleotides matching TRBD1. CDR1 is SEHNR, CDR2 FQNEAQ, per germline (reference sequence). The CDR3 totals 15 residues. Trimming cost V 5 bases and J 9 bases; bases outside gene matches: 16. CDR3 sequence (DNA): TGTGCCAGCAGCACGCCGGGACAGCCTAATACCGGGCAGTACTTC. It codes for CASSTPGQPNTGQYF. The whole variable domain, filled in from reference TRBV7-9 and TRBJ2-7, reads DTGVSQNPRHKITKRGQNVTFRCDPISEHNRLYWYRQTLGQGPEFLTYFQNEAQLEKSRLLSDRFSAERPKGSFSTLEIQRTEQGDSAMYLCASSTPGQPNTGQYFGPGTRLTVT.